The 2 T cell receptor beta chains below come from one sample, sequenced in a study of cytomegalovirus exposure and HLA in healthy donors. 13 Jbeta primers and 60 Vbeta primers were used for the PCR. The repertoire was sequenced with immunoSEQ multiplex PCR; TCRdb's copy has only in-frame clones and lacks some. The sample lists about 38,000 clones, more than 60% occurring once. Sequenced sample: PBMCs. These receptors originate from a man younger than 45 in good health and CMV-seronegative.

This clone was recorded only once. The CDR3 nucleotides read TGTGCCAGCAGCGAATACAGGGGGAGCACTGAAGCTTTCTTT. Translating gives CASSEYRGSTEAFF. V gene TRBV13 combines with J gene TRBJ1-1; 8 nucleotides agree with TRBD1. The CDR3 runs to 14 residues. Losses at the gene ends were 5 bases for V and 4 bases for J; bases not matched to a gene: 6. Germline V gives CDR1 PRHDT, CDR2 FYEKMQ (reference sequence).

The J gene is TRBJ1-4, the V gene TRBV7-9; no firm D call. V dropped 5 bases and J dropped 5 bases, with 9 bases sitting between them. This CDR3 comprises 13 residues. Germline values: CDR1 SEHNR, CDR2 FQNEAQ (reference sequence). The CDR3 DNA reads TGTGCCAGCAGCCCCCGAGGCAATGAAAAACTGTTTTTT. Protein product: CASSPRGNEKLFF. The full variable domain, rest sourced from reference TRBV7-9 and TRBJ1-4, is DTGVSQNPRHKITKRGQNVTFRCDPISEHNRLYWYRQTLGQGPEFLTYFQNEAQLEKSRLLSDRFSAERPKGSFSTLEIQRTEQGDSAMYLCASSPRGNEKLFFGSGTQLSVL.